A selection of T cell receptor beta chains follows, all from one sample in a study of human T cells and chemical hapten exposure. TCRdb reanalysed the 5' RACE reads using MiXCR and keeps one entry per CDR3 protein. The sample has approximately 81,000 distinct CDR3 sequences; 7% to 8% are singletons. The origin of the receptors is a male donor in good health. The conserved cysteine and the conserved F or W are not part of the CDR3 here. Fields, in order: J gene, V gene, CDR3 protein.

>TRBJ2-7|TRBV12-3/TRBV12-4
ASSLAPPGSYEQY
>TRBJ1-5|TRBV4-2
ASSQEPLGAGSNQPQH
>TRBJ2-1|TRBV3-1
ASSLTESFKF
>TRBJ2-2|TRBV2
ASRYSLKDGELF
>TRBJ1-2|TRBV20-1
SARVEFGYT
>TRBJ2-7|TRBV29-1
SVFSSLGEQY
>TRBJ1-5|TRBV5-5
ASSRKVVGENQPQH
>TRBJ2-5|TRBV27
ASSPTSGQETQY
>TRBJ2-5|TRBV5-1
ASSLALSIQETQY
>TRBJ1-2|TRBV12-3/TRBV12-4
ASSQTGRLNGDT
>TRBJ2-5|TRBV24-1
ATSDSGQGAGETQY
>TRBJ1-1|TRBV7-2
ASSLALKGENTEAF
>TRBJ1-5|TRBV6-2/TRBV6-3
ASSYGTGDFQH
>TRBJ2-6|TRBV12-3/TRBV12-4
ASSLTSGAGANVLT
>TRBJ2-3|TRBV25-1
ASTPNRGLSTDTQY
>TRBJ2-7|TRBV7-9
ASSSSGTRADDEQY
>TRBJ1-1|TRBV29-1
SVGGDKNTEAF
>TRBJ2-3|TRBV7-7
ASSLGSGGPRIDTQY
>TRBJ2-3|TRBV7-2
ASSNRDRGSTDTQY
>TRBJ2-1|TRBV18
ASSLSGGNEQF
>TRBJ1-1|TRBV20-1
SASRHSGTSDF
>TRBJ2-3|TRBV29-1
SVSRPESTDTQY
>TRBJ2-5|TRBV5-1
ASSSQPTGGETQY
>TRBJ2-5|TRBV5-1
ASSFVPGGQETQY
>TRBJ2-1|TRBV14
ASSHPGLVDNEQF
>TRBJ1-3|TRBV19
ASSISANPGNTIY
>TRBJ2-1|TRBV5-4
ASSLSGRERNEQF
>TRBJ1-1|TRBV20-1
SARDRAMNTEAF
>TRBJ2-1|TRBV11-2
ASTSELYNEQF
>TRBJ2-5|TRBV6-5
ASRPDRGKTQY
>TRBJ2-7|TRBV7-9
ASSLALGDRATYEQY
>TRBJ2-2|TRBV6-1
ASRLEQNTGELF
>TRBJ2-3|TRBV11-2
ASSKTSGNTDTQY
>TRBJ1-1|TRBV12-3/TRBV12-4
ASSFPRTGNTEAF
>TRBJ1-2|TRBV29-1
SVEYGQSTNYGYT
>TRBJ2-1|TRBV7-9
ASSFPLAGGLERDEQF
>TRBJ1-6|TRBV6-1
ASSPDGLAFNSPLH
>TRBJ1-2|TRBV7-9
ASSFTPTFQALNYGYT
>TRBJ2-1|TRBV18
ASSPWWGMRNEQF
>TRBJ2-2|TRBV5-6
ASSFRQGTYRELF
>TRBJ2-2|TRBV2
ASRRTGTGYAGELF
>TRBJ2-1|TRBV11-3
ASSLYRDNEQF
>TRBJ1-5|TRBV20-1
SARGDLNQPQH
>TRBJ1-5|TRBV6-6
ASSSGRQVNQPQH
>TRBJ1-1|TRBV4-1
ASSQDGGWEDTEAF
>TRBJ2-7|TRBV10-2
ASSPGQGEQY
>TRBJ2-5|TRBV20-1
SARGERGDQETQY
>TRBJ1-1|TRBV28
ASLPRLGVNTEAF
>TRBJ1-6|TRBV7-6
ASSLTPGARNSPLH
>TRBJ2-7|TRBV20-1
SARDSRTGGYEQY
>TRBJ2-1|TRBV11-2
ASSLEGEQF
>TRBJ1-5|TRBV7-2
ASSSRGQQPQH
>TRBJ1-1|TRBV19
ASSIDRPSNTEAF
>TRBJ2-1|TRBV3-1
ASSQEFRALVI
>TRBJ2-3|TRBV5-6
ASSLGSGGKGDTQY